The clone carrying this T cell receptor beta chain showed up just once. Assay: immunoSEQ multiplex PCR; the TCRdb copy retains only in-frame clones and omits some. The sample has about 84,000 clones; 93% are singletons. The data are from a study of technical replicates of blood from a handful of donors. Per germline, CDR1 MDHEN and CDR2 SYDVKM. The ends were cut back, 6 bases at V and 6 bases at J, with 15 bases in the middle. The length of the CDR3 is 14 residues. This receptor was obtained from a human donor in good health. Material: T cells isolated from PBMCs. The chain recombines TRBV28 with TRBJ1-5; D is unclear. The CDR3 nucleotides read TGTGCCAGCAGGGAGGATCAGTCGGGTCAGCCCCAGCATTTT. Its translation: CASREDQSGQPQHF.